This T cell receptor beta chain was documented in a study of blood T cells in healthy people across ages. Study results and caveats: It was the long-lived donors that had more naive CD4+ cells and higher diversity than aged donors.

This clonotype appeared a few times. Its antigen remains unidentified. Primers used in a second PCR of about 6 to 11 cycles were a sample-barcoded 5' primer and a J-beta primer mix. In TCRdb, the 5' RACE reads were re-called with MiXCR into one record per CDR3 protein. This sample yields about 1.8 million distinct CDR3 sequences, of which around half are seen a single time; 2.1% belongs to the top ten. Germline V gene lookup returns CDR1 MGHRA and CDR2 YSYEKL. The CDR3 has 14 amino acids. Every sample had a minimum of 6 million PBMCs isolated. Extraction yielded at least 5 micrograms of total RNA per sample.

The clonotype was recovered from a woman between 40 and 55 years old in good health. Sequences were obtained from blood. V and J are TRBV4-1 and TRBJ2-5; D unclear. Near its end, the DNA agrees better with TRBJ2-7, so the J call may be wrong. The CDR3 here is CASSQVSINYEQYF. Here the CDR3 DNA reads TGCGCCAGCAGCCAAGTCTCAATAAACTACGAGCAGTACTTC.